The clone carrying this T cell receptor (beta chain) was detected ten times or more. What it recognizes is unknown. The data originate from a study of T cells after yellow fever vaccination. Points from the study as a whole: Primary-vaccination clones mostly resurfaced post-booster (about 95% CD4, roughly 90% CD8). The presence of abundant clonotypes contaminating from the bulk population was possible in FACS-sorted repertoires.

They built TCR cDNA with 5'RACE template switching, a step that put in a universal primer site and UMIs. MiXCR, run by TCRdb on the 5' RACE reads, gives a single entry per CDR3 protein. The sample has roughly 310,000 distinct CDR3 sequences, 8.7% seen once. The specimen was PBMCs, collected on the day of the first yellow fever vaccination. The TCR comes from a young man who received the YFV17D yellow fever vaccine.

CDR3 coding DNA: TGTGCCAGCCGGGGGACAGGAAACACCGGGGAGCTGTTTTTT. This gives the protein CASRGTGNTGELFF. This chain connects TRBV7-2 to TRBJ2-2; 8 bases are a match to TRBD1. J lost 2 bases, V lost 8 bases, and 4 bases had no gene match. Germline lookup yields CDR1 SGHTA and CDR2 FQGNSA. CDR3 length equals 14 residues.